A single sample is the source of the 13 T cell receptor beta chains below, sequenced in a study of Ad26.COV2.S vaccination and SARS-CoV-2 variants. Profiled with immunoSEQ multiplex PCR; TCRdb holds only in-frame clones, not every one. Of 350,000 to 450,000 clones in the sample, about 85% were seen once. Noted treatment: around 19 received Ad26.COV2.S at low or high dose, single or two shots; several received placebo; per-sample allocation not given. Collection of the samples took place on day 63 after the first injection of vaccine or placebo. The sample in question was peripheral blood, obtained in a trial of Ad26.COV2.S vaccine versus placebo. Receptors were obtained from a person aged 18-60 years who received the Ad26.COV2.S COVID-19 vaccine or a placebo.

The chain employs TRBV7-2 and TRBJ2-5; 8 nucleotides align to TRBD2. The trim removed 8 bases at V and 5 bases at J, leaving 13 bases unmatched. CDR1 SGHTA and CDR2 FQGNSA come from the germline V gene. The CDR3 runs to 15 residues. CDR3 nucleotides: TGTGCCAGCCAAGACGGGAGGGAAGTTTGGGAGACCCAGTACTTC. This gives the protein CASQDGREVWETQYF.

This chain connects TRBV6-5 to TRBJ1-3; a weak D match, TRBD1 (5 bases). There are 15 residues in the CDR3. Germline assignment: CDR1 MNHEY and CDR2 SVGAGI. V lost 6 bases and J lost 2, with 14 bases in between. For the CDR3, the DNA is TGTGCCAGCAGACGCCAGGGCGGCCCTGGAAACACCATATATTTT. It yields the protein CASRRQGGPGNTIYF.

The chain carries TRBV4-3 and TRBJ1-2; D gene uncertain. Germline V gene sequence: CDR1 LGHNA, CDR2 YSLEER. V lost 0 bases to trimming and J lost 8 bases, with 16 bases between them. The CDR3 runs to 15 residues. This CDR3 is CASSQDQPVIWGYTF. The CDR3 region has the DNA TGCGCCAGCAGCCAAGATCAGCCCGTAATTTGGGGCTACACCTTC.

The CDR3 DNA follows: TGTGCCAGCAGCCCAAGTCTGGCAGGGCTTGGAGAGACCCAGTACTTC. This encodes CASSPSLAGLGETQYF. The chain is built from TRBV7-6 and TRBJ2-5, with a tentative D call TRBD1 (5 bases). CDR1 is SGHVS, CDR2 FNYEAQ, per germline. This CDR3 has 16 residues. The V and J ends lost 5 bases and 4 bases respectively, with 20 bases between them.

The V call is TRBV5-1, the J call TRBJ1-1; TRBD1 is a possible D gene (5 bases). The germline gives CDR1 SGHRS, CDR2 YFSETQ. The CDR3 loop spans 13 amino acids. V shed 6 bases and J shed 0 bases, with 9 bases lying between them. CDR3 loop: CASKQALNTEAFF. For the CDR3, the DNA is TGCGCCAGCAAACAGGCCCTGAACACTGAAGCTTTCTTT.

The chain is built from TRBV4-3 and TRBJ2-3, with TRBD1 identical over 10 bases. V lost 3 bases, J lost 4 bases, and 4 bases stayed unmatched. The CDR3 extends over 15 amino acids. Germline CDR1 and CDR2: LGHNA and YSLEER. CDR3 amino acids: CASSQDRGGADTQYF. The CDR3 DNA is TGCGCCAGCAGCCAGGACAGGGGGGGCGCAGATACGCAGTATTTT.

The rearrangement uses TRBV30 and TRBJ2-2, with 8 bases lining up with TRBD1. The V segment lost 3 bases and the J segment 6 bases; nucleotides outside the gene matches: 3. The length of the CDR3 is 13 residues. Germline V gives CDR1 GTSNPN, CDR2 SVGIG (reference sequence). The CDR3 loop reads CAWRARGPGELFF. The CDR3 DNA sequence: TGTGCCTGGAGGGCCAGGGGGCCCGGGGAGCTGTTTTTT.

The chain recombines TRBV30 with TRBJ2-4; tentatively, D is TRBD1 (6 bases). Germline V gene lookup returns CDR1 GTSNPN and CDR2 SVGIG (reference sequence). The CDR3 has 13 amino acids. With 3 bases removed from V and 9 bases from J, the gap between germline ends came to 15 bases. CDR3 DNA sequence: TGTGCCTGGAGCGAACAGGGATTTGGCATTCAGTACTTC. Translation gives CAWSEQGFGIQYF.

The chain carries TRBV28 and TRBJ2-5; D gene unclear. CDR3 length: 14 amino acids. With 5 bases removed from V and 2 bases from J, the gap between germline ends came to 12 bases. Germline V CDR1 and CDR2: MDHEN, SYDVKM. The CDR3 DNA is TGTGCCAGCAGTGGGCCGGGCGGACAAGAGACCCAGTACTTC. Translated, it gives CASSGPGGQETQYF. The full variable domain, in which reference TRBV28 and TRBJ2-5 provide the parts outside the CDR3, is DVKVTQSSRYLVKRTGEKVFLECVQDMDHENMFWYRQDPGLGLRLIYFSYDVKMKEKGDIPEGYSVSREKKERFSLILESASTNQTSMYLCASSGPGGQETQYFGPGTRLLVL.

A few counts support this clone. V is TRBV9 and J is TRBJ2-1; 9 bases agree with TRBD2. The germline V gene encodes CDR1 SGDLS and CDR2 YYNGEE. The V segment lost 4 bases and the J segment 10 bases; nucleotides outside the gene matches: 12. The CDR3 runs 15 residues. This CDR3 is CASSTRLADSKEQFF. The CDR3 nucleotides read TGTGCCAGCAGCACCCGACTAGCGGACTCAAAGGAGCAGTTCTTC.

The CDR3 spells CATSSGTGGQPQHF. The CDR3 DNA is TGTGCCACCAGCAGCGGGACAGGGGGACAGCCCCAGCATTTT. The chain recombines TRBV15 with TRBJ1-5; TRBD1 agrees at 11 bases. The CDR3 loop spans 14 amino acids. Germline CDR1 reads LNHNV; CDR2 reads YYDKDF (reference sequence). J lost 7 bases, V lost 3 bases, and 2 bases had no gene match.

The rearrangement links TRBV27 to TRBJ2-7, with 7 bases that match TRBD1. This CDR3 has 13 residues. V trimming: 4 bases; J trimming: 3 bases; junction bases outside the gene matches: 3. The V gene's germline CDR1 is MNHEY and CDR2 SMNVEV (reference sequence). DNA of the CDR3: TGTGCCAGCAGTTGGGACAGCTACTACGAGCAGTACTTC. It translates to CASSWDSYYEQYF.

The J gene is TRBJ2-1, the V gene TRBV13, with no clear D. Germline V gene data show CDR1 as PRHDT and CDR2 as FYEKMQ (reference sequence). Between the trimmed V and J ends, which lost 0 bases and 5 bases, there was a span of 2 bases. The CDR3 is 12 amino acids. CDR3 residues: CASSLGHNEQFF. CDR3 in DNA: TGTGCCAGCAGCTTAGGGCACAATGAGCAGTTCTTC. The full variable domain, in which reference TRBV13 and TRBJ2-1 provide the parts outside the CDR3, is AAGVIQSPRHLIKEKRETATLKCYPIPRHDTVYWYQQGPGQDPQFLISFYEKMQSDKGSIPDRFSAQQFSDYHSELNMSSLELGDSALYFCASSLGHNEQFFGPGTRLTVL.